This T cell receptor (beta chain) was captured by sequencing in a study of blood T cell repertoires in COVID-19. At the level of the study: The United States, Italy and Spain were the sources of the acute and convalescent COVID-19 samples. T cells, B-cell-depleted T cells, or PBMCs provided the cDNA or gDNA that served as material.

Germline-derived CDR1 and CDR2 are LNHDA and SQIVND (reference sequence). The V and J ends lost 6 bases and 4 bases respectively, with 16 bases between them. The CDR3 is made up of 15 amino acids. Cohort 3 recovery required two negative PCRs, clearance, or symptom resolution. Repertoires were generated with immunoSEQ multiplex PCR, while TCRdb's copy carries only in-frame clones and drops some. The sample includes 160,000 or so clones, 70% to 90% seen only once; the top ten take 4.5% to 7.5%. This TCR was sampled from a man aged 40-55 years who had recovered from COVID-19. The chain uses TRBV19 and TRBJ1-3; no clear D. The sequenced sample was PBMCs or T cells enriched from blood (not recorded which). The CDR3 sequence: CASRPLLGSGNTIYF. CDR3 DNA: TGTGCCAGTAGGCCGCTGCTGGGCTCCGGAAACACCATATATTTT.